These 26 T cell receptor beta chains originate from one sample sequenced in a study of patients and donors after allogeneic stem cell transplantation (dated by TCRdb to about 2020). The library relied on RT-PCR. The sample was run on a NextSeq 550. TCRdb reanalyzed the raw reads on its own, using fastp at Q25 for trimming and MiXCR for clone calling, and kept in-frame beta chains. Records with the same CDR3 protein are collapsed into one entry carrying the most frequent genes and DNA. Counted in this sample were about 960,000 distinct CDR3 sequences; more than 15% of them appeared once. The top ten hold around 6% of the sample. The sample comprised blood, either unsorted or a sorted T cell fraction (not recorded which). The receptors here all came from a human donor who was either an allogeneic HSCT recipient or a stem cell or donor lymphocyte infusion donor (not recorded which). It is not recorded whose cells these are; they may come from a transplant donor.

Ten or more counts support this clonotype. V gene TRBV20-1 combines with J gene TRBJ2-5, with D perhaps assigned TRBD1 or TRBD2 (5 bases each). The germline V gene encodes CDR1 DFQATT and CDR2 SNEGSKA (reference sequence). Trimming stripped 5 bases from V and 0 bases from J, with 16 bases between. There are 15 residues in the CDR3. CDR3 nucleotide sequence: TGCAGTGCTCAACCCAGGGACGGGTACCAAGAGACCCAGTACTTC. Protein product: CSAQPRDGYQETQYF.

This clonotype was seen only a few times. V is TRBV7-9 and J is TRBJ2-7; 11 positions match TRBD2. V shed 6 bases and J 7 bases; nucleotides not matched to a gene: 17. CDR1 is SEHNR, CDR2 FQNEAQ, per germline (reference sequence). The CDR3 runs to 17 residues. CDR3 DNA sequence: TGTGCCAGCAGTCCCCTTAACCCGGGACTAGCGGCGAGGGAGCAGTACTTC. Protein product: CASSPLNPGLAAREQYF.

This clonotype came up a few times. This sequence joins TRBV4-2 and TRBJ2-3; TRBD1 aligns across 8 bases. V was pared by 2 bases and J by 0 bases, with 7 bases of the junction left unmatched. Germline lookup yields CDR1 LGHNA and CDR2 YNFKEQ. The CDR3 is 17 residues long. The CDR3 DNA follows: TGTGCCAGCAGCCAACGGAGGACAGGGCCTAGCACAGATACGCAGTATTTT. This translates into CASSQRRTGPSTDTQYF.

The chain recombines TRBV30 with TRBJ2-3; D is undetermined. From germline, CDR1 is GTSNPN and CDR2 SVGIG (reference sequence). V was trimmed by 3 bases and J by 0 bases, leaving 7 bases between them. The CDR3 consists of 13 residues. CDR3: CAWSGASTDTQYF. The CDR3 nucleotides are TGTGCCTGGAGCGGCGCCAGCACAGATACGCAGTATTTT.

The rearrangement joins TRBV25-1 to TRBJ2-1, with D possibly TRBD2 on 6 matching bases. The V gene's germline CDR1 is MGHDK and CDR2 SYGVNS. V lost 7 bases and J 0 bases, leaving 28 bases between the germline ends. There are 20 residues in the CDR3. The CDR3 DNA reads as TGTGCCAGCAACGACGACCCACACCCCGGGAGTATCGGCTCCTACAATGAGCAGTTCTTC. This codes for CASNDDPHPGSIGSYNEQFF.

This clonotype showed up just a few times. V is TRBV7-3 and J is TRBJ2-1; D not certain. Germline V gene data show CDR1 as SGHTA and CDR2 as FQGTGA. The CDR3 is 16 residues long. With 0 bases removed from V and 1 base from J, the gap between germline ends came to 10 bases. The CDR3 reads CASSLTRLGSYNEQFF. CDR3 in DNA: TGTGCCAGCAGCTTAACGAGGCTTGGATCCTACAATGAGCAGTTCTTC.

The chain is built from TRBV24-1 and TRBJ1-2; D not certain. The germline V and J ends were trimmed by 3 bases and 6 bases, with 13 bases remaining between them. The CDR3 contains 14 residues. Germline V gene data show CDR1 as KGHDR and CDR2 as SFDVKD. The CDR3 sequence: CATSDPLNRDGYTF. The CDR3, as DNA: TGTGCCACCAGTGATCCCCTCAACCGGGATGGCTACACCTTC.

The chain recombines TRBV2 with TRBJ2-7; the D call may be TRBD1 or TRBD2 (6 bases each). The CDR3 extends over 14 amino acids. The V gene's germline CDR1 is SNHLY and CDR2 FYNNEI. Trimming took 6 bases from V and 3 from J, leaving 15 bases between them. CDR3 protein: CASRLRGVIYEQYF. CDR3 in DNA: TGTGCCAGCAGGTTGAGGGGGGTGATCTACGAGCAGTACTTC. Full variable domain (outside the CDR3, taken from reference TRBV2 and TRBJ2-7): EPEVTQTPSHQVTQMGQEVILRCVPISNHLYFYWYRQILGQKVEFLVSFYNNEISEKSEIFDDQFSVERPDGSNFTLKIRSTKLEDSAMYFCASRLRGVIYEQYFGPGTRLTVT.

V is TRBV19 and J is TRBJ2-5, with D possibly matching TRBD2 (5 bases). CDR1 and CDR2 from the germline V gene are LNHDA and SQIVND (reference sequence). V was trimmed by 3 bases and J by 4 bases, leaving 15 bases between them. The length of the CDR3 is 15 residues. This chain's CDR3 is CASSIDFSAVETQYF. CDR3 nucleotide sequence: TGTGCCAGTAGTATCGACTTTAGCGCCGTAGAGACCCAGTACTTC.

The genes are TRBV4-2 and TRBJ2-5; TRBD1 aligns across 7 bases. This CDR3 region has 17 residues. The trim removed 0 bases at V and 7 bases at J, leaving 14 bases unmatched. Germline values: CDR1 LGHNA, CDR2 YNFKEQ. The CDR3 loop is CASSQDPQGTALVTQYF. In nucleotides, the CDR3 is TGTGCCAGCAGCCAAGATCCCCAGGGGACAGCCCTAGTGACCCAGTACTTC.

This clonotype has only a few counts. The chain uses TRBV5-1 and TRBJ2-1; TRBD1 might be the D (6 bases). Germline assignment: CDR1 SGHRS and CDR2 YFSETQ. The CDR3 length is 13 residues. The V end lost 1 base, the J end lost 10 bases, and 12 bases lay between the germline ends. Here the CDR3 reads CASSLTGIGEQFF. The CDR3 DNA sequence: TGCGCCAGCAGCTTGACAGGGATCGGCGAGCAGTTCTTC.

This clonotype was counted a few times. The chain joins TRBV12-3 or TRBV12-4 to TRBJ2-2; D is perhaps TRBD2 (6 bases). CDR3 length: 16 residues. V lost 5 bases, J lost 1 base, and 14 bases lay in between. The CDR3 DNA is TGTGCCAGCAGTCCCCCCGCGCGGGGGAACACCGGGGAGCTGTTTTTT. It encodes CASSPPARGNTGELFF.

The V and J genes are TRBV4-2 and TRBJ2-5, with TRBD1 matching over 7 bases. This CDR3 spans 14 amino acids. Germline lookup yields CDR1 LGHNA and CDR2 YNFKEQ. Trimming took 1 base from V and 4 from J; bases not matched to a gene: 3. The CDR3 DNA reads TGTGCCAGCAGCCAAGCGACAGGGCTAGAGACCCAGTACTTC. Its protein product is CASSQATGLETQYF.

This clonotype appeared many times. The V and J genes are TRBV10-3 and TRBJ1-5; D remains ambiguous. The CDR3 is 17 residues long. The germline V gene encodes CDR1 ENHRY and CDR2 SYGVKD. The V and J ends lost 3 bases and 5 bases respectively, with 20 bases between them. CDR3 sequence (DNA): TGTGCCATCAGTGATTCCACCCGGGCTCCCAAGGATCAGCCCCAGCATTTT. It yields the protein CAISDSTRAPKDQPQHF.

The chain recombines TRBV9 with TRBJ1-2; 10 positions match TRBD1. This CDR3 region has 14 residues. The germline CDR1 and CDR2 sequences are SGDLS and YYNGEE. The V and J ends lost 0 bases and 8 bases, in that order; junction bases with no gene match: 4. CDR3 sequence: CASSVVGQGTGYTF. As DNA, the CDR3 is TGTGCCAGCAGCGTAGTGGGACAGGGGACCGGCTACACCTTC.

CDR3 coding DNA: TGCGCCAGCAGCTTAGGGACAGCGGGGACTGAAGCTTTCTTT. It specifies CASSLGTAGTEAFF. The V and J genes are TRBV5-1 and TRBJ1-1, with 7 bases aligning to TRBD1. The CDR3 contains 14 residues. CDR1 is SGHRS and CDR2 is YFSETQ in the germline V gene. The ends lost 2 bases at V and 5 bases at J; junction bases unmatched: 6.

This chain joins TRBV7-9 and TRBJ2-1; 9 nucleotides align to TRBD2. Germline V gives CDR1 SEHNR, CDR2 FQNEAQ (reference sequence). With 1 base clipped from V and 7 bases from J, the junction kept 8 bases outside the gene matches. CDR3 length: 16 residues. The CDR3 loop reads CASSLVAGGGVNEQFF. CDR3 DNA: TGTGCCAGCAGCTTAGTTGCGGGCGGGGGGGTTAATGAGCAGTTCTTC.

CDR3 sequence (DNA): TGTGCCAGCCGAGAGGGTAGTAGCGGGGGTTACCACAATGAGCAGTTCTTC. Translating gives CASREGSSGGYHNEQFF. The V gene is TRBV7-9, the J gene TRBJ2-1, with 9 bases lining up with TRBD2. The trim removed 8 bases at V and 5 bases at J, leaving 16 bases unmatched. This CDR3 comprises 17 residues. The V gene's germline CDR1 is SEHNR and CDR2 FQNEAQ (reference sequence).

The chain uses TRBV14 and TRBJ2-5; possibly TRBD1 for D (6 bases). The CDR3 contains 16 residues. Germline assignment: CDR1 SGHDN and CDR2 FVKESK. V was clipped by 1 base and J by 5 bases, with 17 bases between them. The chain's CDR3 is CASSQGDRRMRETQYF. CDR3 nucleotide sequence: TGTGCCAGCAGCCAAGGCGACAGGCGGATGCGGGAGACCCAGTACTTC.

In the case of this clonotype: Its ends do not fully match the called genes, so a read error is possible. This chain links TRBV11-2 with TRBJ2-5; D gene ambiguous. Per germline, CDR1 SGHAT and CDR2 FQNNGV. The CDR3 consists of 9 residues. The CDR3 sequence: CASSSSHHF. CDR3 in DNA: TGTGCCAGCAGTTCGAGCCACCACTTC.

At least ten counts were recorded for this clonotype. V usage is TRBV12-3 or TRBV12-4 and J usage is TRBJ1-2; D uncertain. The V end lost 6 bases, the J end lost 2 bases, and 16 bases lay between the germline ends. CDR3 size: 15 residues. CDR3 DNA: TGTGCCAGCAGCATGGCGGTCAGCAGGAACTATGGCTACACCTTC. Its translation: CASSMAVSRNYGYTF.

J is TRBJ2-2 and V is TRBV10-3, with D maybe TRBD1 (6 bases). CDR1 is ENHRY and CDR2 is SYGVKD in the germline V gene. CDR3 length: 16 residues. Between the trimmed V and J ends, which lost 7 bases and 0 bases, there was a span of 15 bases. In nucleotides, the CDR3 is TGTGCCATCACAACCGGGACACCCTCGAACACCGGGGAGCTGTTTTTT. Translating it yields CAITTGTPSNTGELFF.

This clonotype was seen at least ten times. Written as DNA, the CDR3 is TGCGCCAGCAGCCAAGTGGCGGGAGGGAGCTCCTACGAGCAGTACTTC. Amino acids: CASSQVAGGSSYEQYF. This rearrangement joins TRBV4-1 to TRBJ2-7; TRBD2 matches 9 bases. Unmatched junction bases numbered 4, after V lost 1 base and J lost 0 bases. Germline CDR1 and CDR2: MGHRA and YSYEKL. The CDR3 has 16 residues.

This clonotype has a handful of counts. The J gene is TRBJ1-1, the V gene TRBV20-1, with TRBD1 as a possible D gene (5 bases). The CDR3 sequence is 13 residues long. V lost 6 bases to trimming and J lost 2 bases, with 13 bases between them. CDR1 is DFQATT and CDR2 is SNEGSKA in the germline V gene (reference sequence). The CDR3 reads CSAPRDPNTEAFF. The CDR3 DNA is TGCAGTGCCCCTAGGGACCCAAACACTGAAGCTTTCTTT.

This chain links TRBV15 with TRBJ1-4; D is ambiguous. This CDR3 is built from 17 residues. V was trimmed by 0 bases and J by 0 bases, leaving 11 bases between them. The germline V gene encodes CDR1 LNHNV and CDR2 YYDKDF (reference sequence). The CDR3 spells CATSRDGAKTTNEKLFF. DNA for the CDR3: TGTGCCACCAGCAGAGATGGCGCGAAAACAACTAATGAAAAACTGTTTTTT.

This clonotype was seen many times. V gene TRBV5-6 combines with J gene TRBJ1-3; no reliable D call. The germline CDR1 and CDR2 sequences are SGHDT and YYEEEE. Deletions cut 0 bases from V and 0 bases from J, with 4 bases between. This CDR3 is built from 14 residues. The chain's CDR3 is CASSLGVSGNTIYF. The CDR3 bases are TGTGCCAGCAGCTTGGGTGTCTCTGGAAACACCATATATTTT.